Given below is one T cell receptor beta chain in context. This table comes from immunoSEQ multiplex PCR, and its TCRdb copy is limited to in-frame clones, with some not included. This sample has some 10,000 clones, with 79% found just once. These data originate in a study of OX40 agonist ivuxolimab in advanced cancers. CDR1 is SGHAT and CDR2 is FQDESV in the germline V gene (reference sequence). V lost 4 bases and J lost 4, with 10 bases in between. The length of the CDR3 is 13 residues. The rearrangement links TRBV11-1 to TRBJ1-2; weak D call: TRBD1 (5 bases). This sample comprised CD4+ or CD8+ T cells sorted from blood, obtained in a trial of the OX40 agonist ivuxolimab. The sequence was obtained from an adult with an advanced solid tumor such as melanoma, head and neck, liver or kidney cancer. The CDR3 DNA reads TGTGCCAGCAGCTCGGGACCCCTCTATGGCTACACCTTC. Residues: CASSSGPLYGYTF.